Following are 17 T cell receptor beta chains from one sample sequenced in a study of T cells after yellow fever vaccination. Each CDR3 protein gets one entry after TCRdb re-called the 5' RACE reads with MiXCR. The sample lists approximately 550,000 distinct CDR3 sequences, 15% to 20% occurring once. The material was PBMCs, obtained 15 days after the yellow fever booster vaccination. Receptors originate from a man younger than 40 who received the YFV17D yellow fever vaccine.

This clonotype was observed a handful of times. V and J are TRBV30 and TRBJ2-2; 8 nucleotides agree with TRBD2. Germline V gene lookup returns CDR1 GTSNPN and CDR2 SVGIG (reference sequence). CDR3 length: 16 residues. J gave up 5 bases and V 0 bases, and 8 bases lay outside the gene matches. CDR3 sequence reads: CAWSVGAGDKTGELFF. The CDR3 DNA follows: TGTGCCTGGAGTGTGGGAGCGGGAGATAAAACCGGGGAGCTGTTTTTT.

This clonotype was seen only a few times. The rearrangement links TRBV7-2 to TRBJ2-3; D gene uncertain. CDR1 SGHTA and CDR2 FQGNSA come from the germline V gene. The length of the CDR3 is 15 residues. Trimming removed 6 bases from V and 0 bases from J, with 13 bases in between. The CDR3 coding sequence is TGTGCCAGCAGTCTACAGATTTCTAGCACAGATACGCAGTATTTT. Amino acids: CASSLQISSTDTQYF.

This clonotype was observed many times. The CDR3 bases are TGTGCCAGCAGTTTATACGGGGCCGCCGAGCAGTACTTC. This gives the protein CASSLYGAAEQYF. This rearrangement joins TRBV27 to TRBJ2-7; D could derive from TRBD1 or TRBD2 (5 bases each). The CDR3 consists of 13 residues. The V gene's germline CDR1 is MNHEY and CDR2 SMNVEV (reference sequence). Between the trimmed V and J ends, which lost 1 base and 6 bases, there was a span of 10 bases.

The chain carries TRBV20-1 and TRBJ2-2; 8 bases agree with TRBD2. With V trimmed by 2 bases and J by 6 bases, 8 bases remained unmatched. Germline values: CDR1 DFQATT, CDR2 SNEGSKA (reference sequence). The CDR3 has 15 amino acids. The chain's CDR3 is CSARSSGSVPGELFF. CDR3 coding DNA: TGCAGTGCTAGATCCAGCGGGAGTGTGCCCGGGGAGCTGTTTTTT.

In its sample, this clonotype was seen once. The V and J genes are TRBV5-1 and TRBJ2-5; D is uncertain. Looked up from germline, CDR1 is SGHRS and CDR2 is YFSETQ. Deletions cut 0 bases from V and 5 bases from J, with 14 bases between. The CDR3 is 15 residues long. CDR3 sequence: CASSLGLPLGETQYF. The CDR3 bases are TGCGCCAGCAGCTTGGGGCTGCCCCTGGGGGAGACCCAGTACTTC.

The chain links TRBV29-1 to TRBJ2-3; D gene unclear. This CDR3 contains 11 residues. In germline, CDR1 is SQVTM, CDR2 ANQGSEA. The V gene lost 6 bases and the J gene lost 2 bases, with 6 bases spanning the gap. The CDR3 sequence: CSVTNTDTQYF. The DNA of the CDR3 is TGCAGCGTGACCAACACAGATACGCAGTATTTT.

V is TRBV27 and J is TRBJ2-3; D call uncertain. V lost 4 bases and J 11 bases, leaving 19 bases between the germline ends. This CDR3 is 14 amino acids long. CDR1 and CDR2 (germline): MNHEY, SMNVEV (reference sequence). In DNA form, the CDR3 reads TGTGCCAGCAGTTCCCCTAAGGGTGGGTCTAAGCAGTATTTT. This translates into CASSSPKGGSKQYF.

The chain has TRBV27 and TRBJ2-5; either TRBD1 or TRBD2 may supply D (5 bases each). Germline loops: CDR1 MNHEY, CDR2 SMNVEV (reference sequence). V lost 3 bases to trimming and J lost 4 bases, with 12 bases between them. The CDR3 loop spans 14 amino acids. CDR3 amino acids: CASSFNRGAETQYF. In DNA form, the CDR3 reads TGTGCCAGCAGTTTCAATAGAGGGGCAGAGACCCAGTACTTC.

This chain links TRBV5-1 with TRBJ2-5, with TRBD1 as a possible D gene (5 bases). Germline CDR1 is SGHRS and CDR2 is YFSETQ. The CDR3 has 15 residues. Trimming pared 4 bases from V and 1 base from J, leaving 14 bases between. The CDR3 region is CASSSVGAPQETQYF. The CDR3 coding sequence is TGCGCCAGCAGCAGCGTTGGGGCCCCCCAAGAGACCCAGTACTTC.

This rearrangement joins TRBV7-2 to TRBJ2-1; D ambiguous. The CDR3 consists of 14 residues. From germline, CDR1 is SGHTA and CDR2 FQGNSA. V dropped 3 bases and J dropped 0 bases, with 6 bases sitting between them. The CDR3 region is CASSFYGSYNEQFF. DNA of the CDR3: TGTGCCAGCAGCTTCTACGGCTCCTACAATGAGCAGTTCTTC.

This clonotype was detected only a few times. The V and J genes are TRBV12-3 or TRBV12-4 and TRBJ2-5; 9 bases map to TRBD1. The junction had 8 bases not matched to a gene; V was cut back by 5 bases and J by 4 bases. This CDR3 is 15 amino acids long. The CDR3 loop reads CASSPSGQGGETQYF. CDR3 nucleotides: TGTGCCAGCAGTCCCTCGGGACAGGGTGGAGAGACCCAGTACTTC.

V gene TRBV29-1 combines with J gene TRBJ2-3, with TRBD1 identical over 9 bases. The CDR3 covers 14 residues. V shed 4 bases and J 4 bases; nucleotides not matched to a gene: 6. Germline V gene lookup returns CDR1 SQVTM and CDR2 ANQGSEA. CDR3: CSVVVQGASDTQYF. For the CDR3, the DNA is TGCAGCGTTGTTGTACAGGGGGCATCAGATACGCAGTATTTT.

This clonotype was picked up one time. The chain joins TRBV9 to TRBJ2-1; 13 nucleotides line up with TRBD2. V was pared by 4 bases and J by 10 bases, with 8 bases of the junction left unmatched. The CDR3 runs 15 residues. The germline V gene has CDR1 SGDLS and CDR2 YYNGEE. The CDR3 nucleotides read TGTGCCAGCAGCACCGGGACTAGCGGGATTCAAGAGCAGTTCTTC. Protein: CASSTGTSGIQEQFF.

The V and J genes are TRBV7-9 and TRBJ2-3; 7 nucleotides align to TRBD2. The V gene's germline CDR1 is SEHNR and CDR2 FQNEAQ (reference sequence). The CDR3 extends over 17 amino acids. The V and J ends lost 0 bases and 2 bases, in that order; junction bases with no gene match: 8. CDR3 sequence reads: CASSLAAGIPFTDTQYF. The CDR3 DNA is TGTGCCAGCAGCTTAGCAGCGGGAATACCCTTCACAGATACGCAGTATTTT.

To note about this clonotype: A read error may be the cause here, since a much bigger clone is one base away. V usage is TRBV29-1 and J usage is TRBJ1-2, with D uncertain. The CDR3 extends over 9 amino acids. Trimming removed 4 bases from V and 7 bases from J, with 4 bases in between. Looked up from germline, CDR1 is SQVTM and CDR2 is ANQGSEA. The CDR3: CSVGSGYTF. The CDR3 bases are TGCAGCGTTGGAAGTGGCTACACCTTC.

This clonotype occurred a few times. J is TRBJ2-1 and V is TRBV20-1; 7 bases match TRBD1. The CDR3 is 14 residues long. CDR1 and CDR2 from the germline V gene are DFQATT and SNEGSKA (reference sequence). V lost 1 base, J lost 7 bases, and 7 bases stayed unmatched. The CDR3 coding sequence is TGCAGTGCTAGAGGCGACAGGGCAGCGAATGAGCAGTTCTTC. Amino acid sequence: CSARGDRAANEQFF.

This rearrangement joins TRBV19 to TRBJ2-7; 14 nucleotides align to TRBD2. Germline V gene data show CDR1 as LNHDA and CDR2 as SQIVND (reference sequence). This CDR3 has 14 amino acids. Trimming cost V 5 bases and J 8 bases; bases outside gene matches: 5. The chain's CDR3 is CASSAGLAGAKQYF. CDR3 sequence (DNA): TGTGCCAGTAGTGCGGGACTAGCGGGAGCTAAGCAGTACTTC.